This entry lists 31 T cell receptor beta chains sequenced from one sample in a study of blood T cell repertoires in COVID-19. The protocol was immunoSEQ multiplex PCR, while the TCRdb copy is restricted to in-frame clones and leaves out a portion. The data show about 180,000 clones, roughly nine tenths seen once. Sequencing was done on a sample of PBMCs or T cells enriched from blood (not recorded which). All receptors come from a woman in her thirties or forties with acute COVID-19.

The chain employs TRBV6-5 and TRBJ2-7, with 9 bases matching TRBD1. Germline-derived CDR1 and CDR2 are MNHEY and SVGAGI. The CDR3 loop spans 13 amino acids. J was trimmed by 4 bases and V by 10 bases; bases with no gene match: 8. The chain's CDR3 is CATSPGTGYEQYF. The CDR3, as DNA: TGTGCCACCTCCCCCGGGACAGGGTACGAGCAGTACTTC.

The rearrangement uses TRBV6-5 and TRBJ1-5, with 7 bases lining up with TRBD1. The CDR3 has 13 amino acids. The junction had 5 bases not matched to a gene; V was cut back by 6 bases and J by 6 bases. Germline CDR1 reads MNHEY; CDR2 reads SVGAGI. The CDR3 region is CASSRTGAQPQHF. DNA of the CDR3: TGTGCCAGCAGCCGAACAGGGGCTCAGCCCCAGCATTTT.

This clone is a singleton in its sample. The genes are TRBV19 and TRBJ2-5; tentatively, D is TRBD1 (6 bases). V lost 6 bases and J lost 5, with 10 bases in between. This CDR3 comprises 12 residues. Germline lookup yields CDR1 LNHDA and CDR2 SQIVND (reference sequence). CDR3 nucleotides: TGTGCCAGTAGCCATACAGGGGAGACCCAGTACTTC. As protein: CASSHTGETQYF.

The chain links TRBV11-2 to TRBJ1-2; D possibly corresponds to TRBD1 (5 bases). The CDR3 totals 15 residues. CDR1 SGHAT and CDR2 FQNNGV come from the germline V gene. The germline V and J ends were trimmed by 11 bases and 4 bases, with 23 bases remaining between them. In DNA form, the CDR3 reads TGTGCCTCGAAGCTGGGGGGAGGGCCCGGCTATGGCTACACCTTC. It translates to CASKLGGGPGYGYTF. Full variable domain (missing parts from reference TRBV11-2 and TRBJ1-2): EAGVAQSPRYKIIEKRQSVAFWCNPISGHATLYWYQQILGQGPKLLIQFQNNGVVDDSQLPKDRFSAERLKGVDSTLKIQPAKLEDSAVYLCASKLGGGPGYGYTFGSGTRLTVV.

J is TRBJ1-1 and V is TRBV2; 10 bases map to TRBD1. The CDR3 is 14 residues long. The germline V gene has CDR1 SNHLY and CDR2 FYNNEI. The V and J ends lost 6 bases and 1 base, in that order; junction bases with no gene match: 2. Here the CDR3 reads CASRRDRGNTEAFF. CDR3 sequence (DNA): TGTGCCAGCAGACGGGACAGGGGGAACACTGAAGCTTTCTTT.

V gene TRBV29-1 combines with J gene TRBJ2-1, with D uncertain. This CDR3 contains 13 residues. Trimming cost V 6 bases and J 4 bases, with 13 bases left between them. Germline lookup yields CDR1 SQVTM and CDR2 ANQGSEA. In DNA, the CDR3 is TGCAGCGTCCACCTTACACAGTACAATGAGCAGTTCTTC. Translating it yields CSVHLTQYNEQFF.

V is TRBV29-1 and J is TRBJ1-1, with 8 bases identical to TRBD1. From germline, CDR1 is SQVTM and CDR2 ANQGSEA. The CDR3 is 13 amino acids. V lost 5 bases to trimming and J lost 3 bases; unmatched junction nucleotides: 5. The CDR3 loop is CSVRQGWDTEAFF. The CDR3 DNA is TGCAGCGTTCGACAGGGGTGGGACACTGAAGCTTTCTTT.

The V gene is TRBV3-1 (or the pseudogene TRBV3-2), the J gene TRBJ2-7; 9 nucleotides line up with TRBD2. Germline V gene sequence: CDR1 LGHDT, CDR2 YNNKEL (reference sequence). Trimming took 2 bases from V and 2 from J; bases not matched to a gene: 7. This CDR3 is 16 amino acids long. CDR3 loop: CASSQPLGTSTYEQYF. CDR3 sequence (DNA): TGTGCCAGCAGCCAACCTCTCGGGACTAGCACCTACGAGCAGTACTTC.

V gene TRBV5-5 combines with J gene TRBJ2-3, with 10 bases that match TRBD2. With 2 bases clipped from V and 3 bases from J, the junction kept 18 bases outside the gene matches. Germline CDR1 and CDR2: SGHKS and YYEKEE (reference sequence). CDR3 length equals 20 residues. DNA for the CDR3: TGTGCCAGCAGCTTCTCCCCGACTTTAGCGGGGGGCCATGTTACAGATACGCAGTATTTT. Residues: CASSFSPTLAGGHVTDTQYF.

The J gene is TRBJ2-5, the V gene TRBV19; 10 bases align to TRBD1. CDR3 size: 15 residues. V lost 3 bases to trimming and J lost 2 bases; unmatched junction nucleotides: 3. CDR1 is LNHDA, CDR2 SQIVND, per germline (reference sequence). The CDR3 reads CASSMGQGIQETQYF. The CDR3 nucleotides read TGTGCCAGTAGTATGGGACAGGGGATACAAGAGACCCAGTACTTC.

The chain links TRBV19 to TRBJ2-1; D is perhaps TRBD2 (5 bases). Between the trimmed V and J ends, which lost 4 bases and 5 bases, there was a span of 9 bases. The CDR3 length is 13 residues. Germline CDR1 and CDR2: LNHDA and SQIVND (reference sequence). The CDR3 DNA is TGTGCCAGTAGTACAGGACTGCACAATGAGCAGTTCTTC. It encodes CASSTGLHNEQFF. The variable domain in full, with the rest retrieved from reference TRBV19 and TRBJ2-1, is DGGITQSPKYLFRKEGQNVTLSCEQNLNHDAMYWYRQDPGQGLRLIYYSQIVNDFQKGDIAEGYSVSREKKESFPLTVTSAQKNPTAFYLCASSTGLHNEQFFGPGTRLTVL.

V and J are TRBV12-3 or TRBV12-4 and TRBJ2-1, with 7 nucleotides matching TRBD1. This CDR3 spans 13 amino acids. With V trimmed by 5 bases and J by 5 bases, 3 bases remained unmatched. CDR3 DNA sequence: TGTGCCAGCAGTCCTGACAGGGACAATGAGCAGTTCTTC. This encodes CASSPDRDNEQFF.

The V call is TRBV19, the J call TRBJ2-1, with 7 positions matching TRBD2. The CDR3 consists of 16 residues. CDR1 is LNHDA, CDR2 SQIVND, per germline (reference sequence). V trimming: 3 bases; J trimming: 1 base; junction bases outside the gene matches: 6. The CDR3 loop reads CASSMGGSGSYNEQFF. Here the CDR3 DNA reads TGTGCCAGTAGTATGGGGGGGAGTGGGTCCTACAATGAGCAGTTCTTC.

This chain links TRBV4-1 with TRBJ1-2; D is undetermined. CDR3 length equals 14 residues. Germline V lookup: CDR1 MGHRA, CDR2 YSYEKL. V lost 1 base to trimming and J lost 7 bases, with 13 bases between them. The CDR3: CASSQGAGRGGYTF. DNA for the CDR3: TGCGCCAGCAGCCAAGGGGCGGGAAGAGGTGGCTACACCTTC.

V and J are TRBV7-2 and TRBJ2-3, with 13 bases identical to TRBD2. Germline V CDR1 and CDR2: SGHTA, FQGNSA. This CDR3 has 19 residues. V was pared by 5 bases and J by 0 bases, with 11 bases of the junction left unmatched. This CDR3 reads CASSGLGLAGPSSTDTQYF. The CDR3 coding sequence is TGTGCCAGCAGCGGACTGGGACTAGCGGGACCCTCTAGCACAGATACGCAGTATTTT.

This sequence joins TRBV28 and TRBJ1-2; D not resolved. The CDR3 runs 16 residues. Trimming cost V 1 base and J 7 bases, with 19 bases left between them. Germline V gives CDR1 MDHEN, CDR2 SYDVKM. In DNA form, the CDR3 reads TGTGCCAGCAGTTTATATCGACAAGGACTTATGTCTGGCTACACCTTC. Residues: CASSLYRQGLMSGYTF.

The table lists this clone with a few counts. This chain connects TRBV11-2 to TRBJ1-4; TRBD1 matches 10 bases. The CDR3 has 15 amino acids. Germline assignment: CDR1 SGHAT and CDR2 FQNNGV. V trimming: 5 bases; J trimming: 7 bases; junction bases outside the gene matches: 7. The CDR3 region has the DNA TGTGCCAGCAGCCCACGACAGGGGGCGAGTGAAAAACTGTTTTTT. It translates to CASSPRQGASEKLFF. Full variable domain (outside the CDR3, taken from reference TRBV11-2 and TRBJ1-4): EAGVAQSPRYKIIEKRQSVAFWCNPISGHATLYWYQQILGQGPKLLIQFQNNGVVDDSQLPKDRFSAERLKGVDSTLKIQPAKLEDSAVYLCASSPRQGASEKLFFGSGTQLSVL.

This chain uses TRBV5-8 with TRBJ1-1, with TRBD1 as a possible D gene (6 bases). V was clipped by 7 bases and J by 6 bases, with 16 bases between them. This CDR3 is 13 amino acids long. Germline V gives CDR1 SGHTS, CDR2 YDEGEE. This CDR3 reads CASGIRGAAEAFF. As DNA, the CDR3 is TGTGCCAGCGGCATCCGGGGGGCGGCTGAAGCTTTCTTT.

V is TRBV7-2 and J is TRBJ2-5; 8 bases align to TRBD1. There are 16 residues in the CDR3. The germline V gene encodes CDR1 SGHTA and CDR2 FQGNSA. Trimming cost V 1 base and J 2 bases; bases outside gene matches: 6. CDR3 nucleotide sequence: TGTGCCAGCAGCTTAGGTCCCGGGACAGGACAAGAGACCCAGTACTTC. Translated, it gives CASSLGPGTGQETQYF.

The chain has TRBV5-4 and TRBJ2-1; perhaps TRBD2 as D (5 bases). This CDR3 region has 14 residues. Germline V gene sequence: CDR1 SGHNT, CDR2 YYREEE (reference sequence). Trimming cost V 3 bases and J 8 bases, with 15 bases left between them. The CDR3 sequence: CASSSLMSSDEQFF. CDR3 DNA: TGTGCCAGCAGCTCCTTGATGAGTAGCGATGAGCAGTTCTTC.

The gene calls are TRBV6-2 or TRBV6-3 and TRBJ2-1; the D gene is possibly TRBD2 (5 bases). This CDR3 comprises 16 residues. V dropped 4 bases and J dropped 0 bases, with 13 bases sitting between them. Germline CDR1 and CDR2: MNHEY and SVGEGT. The CDR3 region has the DNA TGTGCCAGCAGTTCGCGGAGGCGACCCTCCTACAATGAGCAGTTCTTC. Amino acids: CASSSRRRPSYNEQFF.

The CDR3, as DNA: TGTGCCAGCAGCCCGACAGGGCGGGATACGCAGTATTTT. Encoded protein: CASSPTGRDTQYF. V is TRBV7-3 and J is TRBJ2-3, with 7 bases fitting TRBD1. The trim removed 5 bases at V and 6 bases at J, leaving 5 bases unmatched. The germline gives CDR1 SGHTA, CDR2 FQGTGA. The length of the CDR3 is 13 residues.

Ten or more counts support this clone. The rearrangement links TRBV4-2 to TRBJ1-1; the match to TRBD1 covers 10 bases. J lost 5 bases, V lost 5 bases, and 8 bases had no gene match. The V gene's germline CDR1 is LGHNA and CDR2 YNFKEQ. The length of the CDR3 is 15 residues. In DNA form, the CDR3 reads TGTGCCAGCAGCAACGACAGGGGGCGCGAGACTGAAGCTTTCTTT. It specifies CASSNDRGRETEAFF.

The V call is TRBV19, the J call TRBJ1-5, with unresolved D. This CDR3 is 15 amino acids long. Germline V gene data show CDR1 as LNHDA and CDR2 as SQIVND (reference sequence). Deletions cut 7 bases from V and 0 bases from J, with 13 bases between. The CDR3 here is CASTPTGNSNQPQHF. Written as DNA, the CDR3 is TGTGCCAGTACCCCTACCGGGAATAGCAATCAGCCCCAGCATTTT.

The CDR3 reads CASSPLAARQVSNQPQHF. The CDR3 DNA is TGTGCCAGCAGCCCACTAGCGGCCCGACAGGTTTCCAATCAGCCCCAGCATTTT. V is TRBV11-3 and J is TRBJ1-5; TRBD1 is a possible D gene (6 bases). Germline lookup yields CDR1 SGHNT and CDR2 YENEEA. The CDR3 is made up of 18 amino acids. Between the trimmed V and J ends, which lost 5 bases and 3 bases, there was a span of 23 bases.

This clone has a handful of counts. The chain is built from TRBV27 and TRBJ1-6, with unresolved D. Per the germline V gene, CDR1 is MNHEY and CDR2 is SMNVEV (reference sequence). V lost 0 bases and J lost 0, with 9 bases in between. The CDR3 is 17 residues long. CDR3 bases: TGTGCCAGCAGTTTATCGGCGGTTTTCTCCTATAATTCACCCCTCCACTTT. Amino acid sequence: CASSLSAVFSYNSPLHF.

This chain joins TRBV6-5 and TRBJ2-1; 7 nucleotides align to TRBD1. This CDR3 spans 15 amino acids. Germline CDR1 is MNHEY and CDR2 is SVGAGI. J was trimmed by 9 bases and V by 6 bases; bases with no gene match: 14. The CDR3 protein is CASRKTGRRGGEQFF. The DNA of the CDR3 is TGTGCCAGCAGAAAGACAGGGCGTCGGGGTGGTGAGCAGTTCTTC.

This clone was counted a single time. CDR3 sequence reads: CASSYRGETQYF. The CDR3 DNA follows: TGTGCCAGCAGTTACCGGGGGGAGACCCAGTACTTC. This chain uses TRBV12-3 or TRBV12-4 with TRBJ2-5; tentatively, D is TRBD2 (6 bases). V lost 4 bases and J 5 bases, leaving 8 bases between the germline ends. This CDR3 is 12 amino acids long.

The chain carries TRBV7-2 and TRBJ2-1; 9 bases agree with TRBD2. From germline, CDR1 is SGHTA and CDR2 FQGNSA. The junction had 11 bases not matched to a gene; V was cut back by 7 bases and J by 7 bases. The CDR3 has 15 amino acids. CDR3 sequence reads: CASTVLAGLRNEQFF. The CDR3 DNA is TGTGCCAGCACCGTACTAGCGGGCCTAAGGAATGAGCAGTTCTTC. The complete variable domain, with remaining parts taken from reference TRBV7-2 and TRBJ2-1, reads GAGVSQSPSNKVTEKGKDVELRCDPISGHTALYWYRQSLGQGLEFLIYFQGNSAPDKSGLPSDRFSAERTGGSVSTLTIQRTQQEDSAVYLCASTVLAGLRNEQFFGPGTRLTVL.

This CDR3 reads CASGPAGGEQFF. The CDR3 nucleotides are TGTGCTAGTGGCCCGGCGGGGGGTGAGCAGTTCTTC. The V and J genes are TRBV12-5 and TRBJ2-1; TRBD2 matches 8 bases. The V gene end was trimmed by 6 bases and the J gene end by 9 bases; junction bases not matched to a gene: 4. From germline, CDR1 is LGHNT and CDR2 FRNRAP. There are 12 residues in the CDR3.

This clone has only one observation. The same CDR3 also results from other DNA sequences found in this sample. The V gene is TRBV5-1, the J gene TRBJ1-3, with TRBD1 identical over 9 bases. The CDR3 runs 14 residues. The ends lost 4 bases at V and 4 bases at J; junction bases unmatched: 3. The germline V gene has CDR1 SGHRS and CDR2 YFSETQ. The DNA of the CDR3 is TGCGCCAGCAGCACCGGGACAGGGGGAAACACCATATATTTT. This gives the protein CASSTGTGGNTIYF.